This T cell receptor beta chain was recorded in a study of blood T cell repertoires in COVID-19. Across the whole study: Acute-phase and convalescent COVID-19 samples originated in the United States, Italy and Spain. Sources were T cells, B-cell-depleted T cells, or PBMCs; the material itself was cDNA or gDNA.

Trimming removed 5 bases from V and 2 bases from J; junction bases left unmatched: 2. The length of the CDR3 is 13 residues. Germline V lookup: CDR1 SEHNR, CDR2 FQNEAQ (reference sequence). In the source study's methods: Amplification of reference gene primers provided the estimated nucleated cell counts. Sequencing used immunoSEQ multiplex PCR; TCRdb keeps in-frame clones, though not all of them. V, J and clone size are those of that table, while D and trimming were read from the DNA. This table holds under 200,000 clones, around 82% found once. J is TRBJ1-2 and V is TRBV7-9; TRBD1 agrees at 7 bases. This receptor was taken from a human donor with acute or convalescent COVID-19. The donor label of this sample is uncertain. Sequenced input: peripheral blood. The CDR3 sequence: CASSEDRNYGYTF. CDR3 bases: TGTGCCAGCAGCGAGGACAGGAACTATGGCTACACCTTC.